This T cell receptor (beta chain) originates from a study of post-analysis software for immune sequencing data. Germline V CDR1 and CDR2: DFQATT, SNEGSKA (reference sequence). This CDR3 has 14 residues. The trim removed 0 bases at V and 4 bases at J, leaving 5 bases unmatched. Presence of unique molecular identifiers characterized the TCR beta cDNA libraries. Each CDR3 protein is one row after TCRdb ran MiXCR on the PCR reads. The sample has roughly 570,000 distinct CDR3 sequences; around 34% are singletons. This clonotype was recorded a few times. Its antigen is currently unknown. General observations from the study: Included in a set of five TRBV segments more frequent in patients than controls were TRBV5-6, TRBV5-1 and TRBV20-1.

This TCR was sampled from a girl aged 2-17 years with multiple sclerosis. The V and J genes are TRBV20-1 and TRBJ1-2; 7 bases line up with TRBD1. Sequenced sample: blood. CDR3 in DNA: TGCAGTGCTAGAGATCGGGACAGTTTCTATGGCTACACCTTC. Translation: CSARDRDSFYGYTF.